These 30 T cell receptor beta chains were all obtained from the same sample, sequenced in a study of T-cell memory formation after mild COVID-19. Each CDR3 protein gets one entry after TCRdb re-called the 5' RACE reads with MiXCR. The sample holds roughly 410,000 distinct CDR3 sequences; roughly 26% are singletons and the top ten take roughly 8.7%. Material for sequencing was PBMCs or a T cell subset sorted from them (not recorded which). The receptors stem from an adult woman who had mild COVID-19 (a few samples of this study predate the infection). Cell type and time point are not known.

The rearrangement uses TRBV5-1 and TRBJ2-5; no firm D call. V was shortened by 0 bases and J by 3 bases, with 6 bases between the two germline ends. The germline gives CDR1 SGHRS, CDR2 YFSETQ. This CDR3 spans 13 amino acids. For the CDR3, the DNA is TGCGCCAGCAGCTTGGCCGTCGAAGAGACCCAGTACTTC. This translates into CASSLAVEETQYF.

J is TRBJ2-7 and V is TRBV7-9; the D gene is possibly TRBD1 (6 bases). The V end lost 6 bases, the J end lost 0 bases, and 18 bases lay between the germline ends. This CDR3 has 16 residues. Per the germline V gene, CDR1 is SEHNR and CDR2 is FQNEAQ (reference sequence). DNA of the CDR3: TGTGCCAGCAGTACTCCGACAGGCGCCATCTCCTACGAGCAGTACTTC. It specifies CASSTPTGAISYEQYF.

This clonotype has just a few counts. The J gene is TRBJ2-3, the V gene TRBV6-5; tentatively, D is TRBD1 or TRBD2 (5 bases each). This CDR3 has 18 residues. V shed 0 bases and J shed 2 bases, with 18 bases lying between them. Germline CDR1 and CDR2: MNHEY and SVGAGI. The DNA for the CDR3 is TGTGCCAGCAGTTACTCGGGACGGGGACCGAAGATCACAGATACGCAGTATTTT. It encodes CASSYSGRGPKITDTQYF.

V is TRBV10-3 and J is TRBJ1-6; D is undetermined. Trimming cost V 4 bases and J 11 bases, with 21 bases left between them. Germline values: CDR1 ENHRY, CDR2 SYGVKD. This CDR3 has 16 residues. The CDR3 coding sequence is TGTGCCATCAGTGTTGGGCAGGCGGTAAACGGGGCACCCCTCCACTTT. Encoded protein: CAISVGQAVNGAPLHF.

This clonotype was recorded at least ten times. The chain is built from TRBV12-3 or TRBV12-4 and TRBJ1-1, with D possibly being TRBD1 (5 bases). V was pared by 3 bases and J by 10 bases, with 12 bases between. This CDR3 is built from 12 residues. CDR3 bases: TGTGCCAGCAGTTTGCTTCAGGGCGCAGCTTTCTTT. This sequence encodes CASSLLQGAAFF.

This clonotype was picked up a small number of times. The chain recombines TRBV15 with TRBJ2-2; 9 bases map to TRBD2. The V gene's germline CDR1 is LNHNV and CDR2 YYDKDF (reference sequence). V dropped 0 bases and J dropped 9; count of bases not matched to a gene: 5. The CDR3 is 15 amino acids. The CDR3 loop reads CATSRDQAGGRELFF. Here the CDR3 DNA reads TGTGCCACCAGCAGAGACCAAGCGGGGGGCAGGGAGCTGTTTTTT.

Written as DNA, the CDR3 is TGTGCCAGCAGCGCCCTCGGTCACCAGAACTATGGCTACACCTTC. Protein sequence: CASSALGHQNYGYTF. This rearrangement joins TRBV9 to TRBJ1-2; D ambiguous. V was clipped by 3 bases and J by 2 bases, with 14 bases between them. The CDR3 loop spans 15 amino acids. Germline loops: CDR1 SGDLS, CDR2 YYNGEE. Using reference TRBV9 and TRBJ1-2 for the parts outside the CDR3, the full variable domain is DSGVTQTPKHLITATGQRVTLRCSPRSGDLSVYWYQQSLDQGLQFLIQYYNGEERAKGNILERFSAQQFPDLHSELNLSSLELGDSALYFCASSALGHQNYGYTFGSGTRLTVV.

The chain uses TRBV3-1 and TRBJ1-1, with a tentative D call TRBD1 (5 bases). CDR3 length equals 14 residues. Germline CDR1 LGHDT, CDR2 YNNKEL (reference sequence). V was clipped by 4 bases and J by 0 bases, with 9 bases between them. CDR3: CASSLRDLNTEAFF. The CDR3 DNA is TGTGCCAGCAGCCTCCGGGACCTGAACACTGAAGCTTTCTTT.

The chain couples TRBV3-1 to TRBJ2-1, with 11 bases that match TRBD2. CDR3 length equals 17 residues. Germline CDR1 is LGHDT and CDR2 is YNNKEL (reference sequence). After removal of 4 bases from V and 8 bases from J, the junction contained 13 bases not matched to a gene. The CDR3 DNA reads as TGTGCCAGCAGCCCCCGCGGACTAGCGGGTAGTCAGGATGAGCAGTTCTTC. It is translated as CASSPRGLAGSQDEQFF.

The rearrangement links TRBV15 to TRBJ1-5, with D perhaps TRBD1 (5 bases). The V gene lost 1 base and the J gene lost 3 bases, with 10 bases spanning the gap. Looked up from germline, CDR1 is LNHNV and CDR2 is YYDKDF (reference sequence). The CDR3 totals 15 residues. CDR3 in amino acids: CATSRAGGFNQPQHF. CDR3 bases: TGTGCCACCAGCAGAGCTGGGGGATTCAATCAGCCCCAGCATTTT.

The chain is built from TRBV6-2 or TRBV6-3 and TRBJ1-2; the match to TRBD1 covers 10 bases. CDR1 and CDR2 from the germline V gene are MNHEY and SVGEGT. The CDR3 runs to 16 residues. V trimming: 7 bases; J trimming: 4 bases; junction bases outside the gene matches: 12. CDR3 in amino acids: CASIETGTGALYGYTF. The CDR3 DNA sequence: TGTGCCAGCATCGAGACCGGGACAGGGGCTCTCTATGGCTACACCTTC.

This clonotype was seen more than once but under ten times. The V and J genes are TRBV18 and TRBJ1-1; D is perhaps TRBD1 (5 bases). Germline assignment: CDR1 KGHSH and CDR2 LQKENI. The CDR3 is 14 amino acids. Trimming pared 3 bases from V and 4 bases from J, leaving 12 bases between. The CDR3 spells CASSPVKGITEAFF. The CDR3 DNA reads TGTGCCAGCTCACCGGTCAAGGGGATCACTGAAGCTTTCTTT.

This clonotype was counted between two and nine times. The chain employs TRBV12-3 or TRBV12-4 and TRBJ2-3; 12 nucleotides align to TRBD2. V dropped 7 bases and J dropped 7; count of bases not matched to a gene: 6. The CDR3 totals 14 residues. Written as DNA, the CDR3 is TGTGCCAGCACCATCGGACTAGCGGGAAATACGCAGTATTTT. Translated: CASTIGLAGNTQYF.

J is TRBJ2-4 and V is TRBV5-5; TRBD1 agrees at 9 bases. The CDR3 is made up of 15 amino acids. Losses at the gene ends were 4 bases for V and 6 bases for J; bases not matched to a gene: 8. Germline lookup yields CDR1 SGHKS and CDR2 YYEKEE (reference sequence). The DNA of the CDR3 is TGTGCCAGCAGCATGGACAGGGGCGATGGAAACATTCAGTACTTC. As protein: CASSMDRGDGNIQYF.

The rearrangement uses TRBV19 and TRBJ1-2, with unresolved D. This CDR3 has 12 residues. Germline values: CDR1 LNHDA, CDR2 SQIVND (reference sequence). Trimming removed 7 bases at V and 7 bases at J, with 13 bases between. In nucleotides, the CDR3 is TGTGCCAGTAACGATGGATCGGCTGGCTACACCTTC. It specifies CASNDGSAGYTF.

In its sample, this clonotype was seen once. This chain links TRBV11-2 with TRBJ2-2; D not certain. CDR1 is SGHAT, CDR2 FQNNGV, per germline. This CDR3 spans 17 amino acids. Deletions cut 0 bases from V and 0 bases from J, with 11 bases between. The chain's CDR3 is CASSLDRNVANTGELFF. The DNA for the CDR3 is TGTGCCAGCAGCTTAGATCGGAATGTAGCGAACACCGGGGAGCTGTTTTTT.

This clonotype was detected only a few times. The chain joins TRBV27 to TRBJ1-5; D not resolved. This CDR3 has 13 amino acids. The germline CDR1 and CDR2 sequences are MNHEY and SMNVEV (reference sequence). The germline V and J ends were trimmed by 3 bases and 3 bases, with 6 bases remaining between them. As DNA, the CDR3 is TGTGCCAGCAGTTTTGGCAACAATCAGCCCCAGCATTTT. It codes for CASSFGNNQPQHF.

This clonotype was observed a handful of times. The CDR3 coding sequence is TGCGCCAGCAGCTCCCAGCTCTTTAGCTCCTACAATGAGCAGTTCTTC. Amino acids: CASSSQLFSSYNEQFF. The genes are TRBV5-1 and TRBJ2-1; D is uncertain. Trimming took off 3 bases at V and 0 bases at J, with 13 bases between the two ends. Germline V CDR1 and CDR2: SGHRS, YFSETQ. CDR3 length: 16 residues.

This clonotype appeared once. The rearrangement joins TRBV2 to TRBJ2-3; 8 bases align to TRBD2. This CDR3 spans 15 amino acids. CDR1 and CDR2 (germline): SNHLY, FYNNEI. Losses at the gene ends were 9 bases for V and 2 bases for J; bases not matched to a gene: 10. As DNA, the CDR3 is TGTGCCAGTACCCGTTCTAGCGGGTTCACAGATACGCAGTATTTT. Its translation is CASTRSSGFTDTQYF.

This clonotype was seen only a few times. V usage is TRBV5-1 and J usage is TRBJ2-1; D is possibly TRBD1 (6 bases). In germline, CDR1 is SGHRS, CDR2 YFSETQ. The CDR3 runs to 13 residues. The V gene lost 0 bases and the J gene lost 8 bases, with 9 bases spanning the gap. CDR3 sequence reads: CASSLGQAYEQFF. DNA of the CDR3: TGCGCCAGCAGCTTGGGACAGGCTTATGAGCAGTTCTTC.

The rearrangement links TRBV5-1 to TRBJ2-2, with TRBD1 identical over 8 bases. V dropped 2 bases and J dropped 6; count of bases not matched to a gene: 12. The CDR3 length is 17 residues. Germline CDR1 and CDR2: SGHRS and YFSETQ. The CDR3 here is CASSLPRDRIGPGELFF. The CDR3 region has the DNA TGCGCCAGCAGCTTACCGAGGGACAGGATAGGGCCCGGGGAGCTGTTTTTT.

J is TRBJ2-3 and V is TRBV7-9, with D tentatively TRBD1 (7 bases). The length of the CDR3 is 15 residues. The V gene's germline CDR1 is SEHNR and CDR2 FQNEAQ (reference sequence). V lost 3 bases and J 6 bases, leaving 16 bases between the germline ends. The CDR3 sequence: CASSLEGADWDTQYF. CDR3 DNA: TGTGCCAGCAGCTTGGAGGGGGCGGATTGGGATACGCAGTATTTT.

CDR3 sequence: CASSLEGSQNTEAFF. The DNA of the CDR3 is TGTGCCAGCAGTTTAGAGGGCAGCCAGAACACTGAAGCTTTCTTT. The chain recombines TRBV12-3 or TRBV12-4 with TRBJ1-1; D is ambiguous. The CDR3 is 15 amino acids. V lost 1 base to trimming and J lost 1 base, with 10 bases between them.

The rearrangement joins TRBV7-2 to TRBJ1-2; perhaps TRBD1 as D (5 bases). V was clipped by 5 bases and J by 5 bases, with 12 bases between them. The CDR3 is 13 residues long. Germline-derived CDR1 and CDR2 are SGHTA and FQGNSA. CDR3 sequence (DNA): TGTGCCAGCAGCCCGGGACGTGGGTATGGCTACACCTTC. Its translation is CASSPGRGYGYTF.

Note on this clonotype: At one of its ends the junction is not consistent with the germline gene, which may arise from a read error. This rearrangement joins TRBV7-8 to TRBJ1-5; D is unclear. Germline V CDR1 and CDR2: SGHVS, FQNEAQ. The CDR3 runs 14 residues. The DNA of the CDR3 is TGTGCCAGCGGCTTTGCGGGTGGGAATCAGCCCCAGCATTTT. Residues: CASGFAGGNQPQHF. Drawing the rest from reference TRBV7-8 and TRBJ1-5, the complete variable domain is GAGVSQSPRYKVAKRGQDVALRCDPISGHVSLFWYQQALGQGPEFLTYFQNEAQLDKSGLPSDRFFAERPEGSVSTLKIQRTQQEDSAVYLCASGFAGGNQPQHFGDGTRLSIL.

The rearrangement links TRBV9 to TRBJ2-3; D might be TRBD1 (5 bases). The CDR3 totals 17 residues. The V gene's germline CDR1 is SGDLS and CDR2 YYNGEE. V lost 4 bases and J lost 2, with 20 bases in between. CDR3 in amino acids: CASSTDPRQRFTDTQYF. CDR3 nucleotides: TGTGCCAGCAGCACCGACCCGAGACAGAGGTTCACAGATACGCAGTATTTT.

This clonotype was seen only a few times. The CDR3 sequence is CASSLDRQGGSEARNEQFF. The CDR3 DNA reads TGTGCCAGCAGCTTAGATAGACAGGGGGGGTCGGAGGCCAGGAATGAGCAGTTCTTC. The chain combines TRBV13 with TRBJ2-1, with 9 bases fitting TRBD1. Germline CDR1 reads PRHDT; CDR2 reads FYEKMQ (reference sequence). This CDR3 spans 19 amino acids. Trimming removed 1 base from V and 7 bases from J; junction bases left unmatched: 17.

This clonotype was seen a handful of times. The CDR3 DNA reads TGTGCCAGCAGTTGGACTAGCCGGACCGGGGAGCTGTTTTTT. This translates into CASSWTSRTGELFF. This chain joins TRBV12-3 or TRBV12-4 and TRBJ2-2, with 8 bases identical to TRBD2. The junction had 3 bases not matched to a gene; V was cut back by 4 bases and J by 5 bases. This CDR3 has 14 amino acids.

The V call is TRBV6-1, the J call TRBJ1-6, with D possibly being TRBD1 (6 bases). Germline-derived CDR1 and CDR2 are MNHNS and SASEGT. The CDR3 contains 15 residues. Trimming left V 5 bases short and J 5 bases short, with 13 bases between. In DNA form, the CDR3 reads TGTGCCAGCAGTTCCGTACAGGGTGATAATTCACCCCTCCACTTT. This translates into CASSSVQGDNSPLHF.

This clonotype was seen a handful of times. The V and J genes are TRBV27 and TRBJ1-2, with unresolved D. The germline V gene encodes CDR1 MNHEY and CDR2 SMNVEV (reference sequence). Trimming pared 7 bases from V and 4 bases from J, leaving 13 bases between. CDR3 length: 13 amino acids. CDR3 sequence reads: CASTNWDLYGYTF. CDR3 DNA: TGTGCCAGCACAAACTGGGATCTCTATGGCTACACCTTC.